This TCR beta chain was captured by sequencing in a study of T cells in localized non-small cell lung cancer. The data were produced by immunoSEQ multiplex PCR, yet TCRdb's version contains in-frame clones alone and is incomplete. The table has some 1,200 clones, about 31% seen once. Remarks on this clone: Antigen: not known.

The CDR3 consists of 14 residues. Germline V gene lookup returns CDR1 LNHDA and CDR2 SQIVND (reference sequence). V dropped 8 bases and J dropped 4 bases, with 14 bases sitting between them. Study-level findings and limits: Measurement of T cell clonality placed uninvolved adjacent lung highest, above the level in tumor. Sequencing involved a lone tumor region, leaving heterogeneity possible. Out of the top 100 tumor clones, a median roughly 52 were seen in adjacent lung.

The chain carries TRBV19 and TRBJ1-4, with a tentative D call TRBD1 (6 bases). The clonotype comes from a male donor older than 55 with stage I squamous cell lung carcinoma. The material sequenced was normal lung tissue next to the tumor, taken before any cancer treatment. The CDR3 region has the DNA TGTGCCAGTGCCCGGGGGGGCTTTAATGAAAAACTGTTTTTT. Protein sequence: CASARGGFNEKLFF.